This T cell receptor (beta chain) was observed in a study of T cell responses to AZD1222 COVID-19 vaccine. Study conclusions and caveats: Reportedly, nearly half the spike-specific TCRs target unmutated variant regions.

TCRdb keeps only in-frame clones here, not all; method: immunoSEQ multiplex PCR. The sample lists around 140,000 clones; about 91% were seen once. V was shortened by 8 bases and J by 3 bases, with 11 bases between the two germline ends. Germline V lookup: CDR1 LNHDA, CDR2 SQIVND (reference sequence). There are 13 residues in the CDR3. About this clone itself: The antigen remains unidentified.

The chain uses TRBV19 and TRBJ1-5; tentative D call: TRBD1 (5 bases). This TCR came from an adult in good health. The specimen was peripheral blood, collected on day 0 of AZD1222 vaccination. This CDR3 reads CASGTPHNQPQHF. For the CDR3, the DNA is TGTGCCAGTGGGACCCCCCACAATCAGCCCCAGCATTTT. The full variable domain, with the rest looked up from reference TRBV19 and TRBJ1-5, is DGGITQSPKYLFRKEGQNVTLSCEQNLNHDAMYWYRQDPGQGLRLIYYSQIVNDFQKGDIAEGYSVSREKKESFPLTVTSAQKNPTAFYLCASGTPHNQPQHFGDGTRLSIL.